This TCR beta chain was obtained from a study of blood T cell repertoires in COVID-19. Study at large: Italy, Spain and the United States were the sources of the convalescent and acute COVID-19 samples. PBMCs, B-cell-depleted T cells, or T cells provided the cDNA or gDNA that made up the material.

Seattle patient enrollment occurred during active infection, with longitudinal follow-up thereafter. Original methodology: The authors estimated nucleated cell counts from reference gene primer amplification. The protocol was immunoSEQ multiplex PCR, while the TCRdb copy is restricted to in-frame clones and leaves out a portion. V, J and clone size are taken as reported in that table, and D and trimming were inferred from the DNA itself. The table has a few hundred thousand clones, about nine tenths seen once; the top ten hold just under 6.5%. This receptor was taken from a woman between 50 and 59 years old with COVID-19, enrolled during active disease. Sequences were obtained from peripheral blood.

The chain's CDR3 is CASSQGGQGDNEQFF. CDR3 coding DNA: TGTGCCAGCAGCCAGGGGGGACAGGGTGACAATGAGCAGTTCTTC. The chain uses TRBV13 and TRBJ2-1, with 9 bases that match TRBD1. Germline V lookup: CDR1 PRHDT, CDR2 FYEKMQ (reference sequence). With V trimmed by 5 bases and J by 5 bases, 7 bases remained unmatched. The CDR3 has 15 residues.